The 27 T cell receptor beta chains in this list originate from one sample, sequenced in a study of response to subunit inactivated influenza vaccine. From the RT-PCR reads, TCRdb called clonotypes with MiXCR, one entry per CDR3 protein. The sample shows 650,000 to 800,000 distinct CDR3 sequences, approximately 17% of them seen only once. The sequencing here drew on PBMCs from blood, taken 4 to 6 days after vaccination. Receptors originate from a man in his fifties or sixties who received an inactivated influenza vaccine.

This chain joins TRBV4-3 and TRBJ2-2; weak D call: TRBD2 (6 bases). V was shortened by 0 bases and J by 0 bases, with 17 bases between the two germline ends. In germline, CDR1 is LGHNA, CDR2 YSLEER. CDR3 length: 19 residues. CDR3 protein: CASSQDLEGRKANTGELFF. The CDR3 DNA is TGCGCCAGCAGCCAAGATTTGGAGGGGCGGAAGGCGAACACCGGGGAGCTGTTTTTT.

The rearrangement joins TRBV20-1 to TRBJ1-1; 9 positions agree with TRBD1. The CDR3 runs to 15 residues. The germline V gene has CDR1 DFQATT and CDR2 SNEGSKA (reference sequence). The V and J ends lost 6 bases and 1 base, in that order; junction bases with no gene match: 9. CDR3 DNA: TGCAGTGCAAAGCCGGGACAGGGTAGGAACACTGAAGCTTTCTTT. Its protein is CSAKPGQGRNTEAFF.

The chain is built from TRBV10-3 and TRBJ2-5; D unclear. V lost 10 bases and J lost 4, with 19 bases in between. The CDR3 has 14 residues. From germline, CDR1 is ENHRY and CDR2 SYGVKD. The chain's CDR3 is CATKKTAFGETQYF. Here the CDR3 DNA reads TGTGCCACAAAGAAGACTGCATTCGGAGAGACCCAGTACTTC.

This clonotype was picked up a small number of times. V gene TRBV9 combines with J gene TRBJ2-1, with D possibly matching TRBD2 (6 bases). This CDR3 region has 15 residues. Between the trimmed V and J ends, which lost 0 bases and 3 bases, there was a span of 10 bases. The germline gives CDR1 SGDLS, CDR2 YYNGEE. CDR3 protein: CASSVGTGLYNEQFF. CDR3 DNA: TGTGCCAGCAGCGTAGGAACGGGACTCTACAATGAGCAGTTCTTC. Full variable domain (outside the CDR3, taken from reference TRBV9 and TRBJ2-1): DSGVTQTPKHLITATGQRVTLRCSPRSGDLSVYWYQQSLDQGLQFLIQYYNGEERAKGNILERFSAQQFPDLHSELNLSSLELGDSALYFCASSVGTGLYNEQFFGPGTRLTVL.

This clonotype was observed a handful of times. The rearrangement links TRBV20-1 to TRBJ2-3; possibly TRBD1 for D (5 bases). Germline assignment: CDR1 DFQATT and CDR2 SNEGSKA (reference sequence). Trimming removed 5 bases at V and 0 bases at J, with 15 bases between. The CDR3 is 15 residues long. In DNA, the CDR3 is TGCAGTGCTTTTAACAGGATTACTAGCACAGATACGCAGTATTTT. Its translation is CSAFNRITSTDTQYF.

There are many counts of this clonotype. The chain recombines TRBV12-3 or TRBV12-4 with TRBJ1-2; 8 positions agree with TRBD1. With V trimmed by 4 bases and J by 6 bases, 4 bases remained unmatched. This CDR3 contains 13 residues. The CDR3 is CASSWGTGDGYTF. The CDR3, as DNA: TGTGCCAGCAGTTGGGGGACAGGCGATGGCTACACCTTC.

The sample holds many counts of this clonotype. The V gene is TRBV20-1, the J gene TRBJ2-1, with 10 positions matching TRBD2. The germline gives CDR1 DFQATT, CDR2 SNEGSKA (reference sequence). The CDR3 contains 14 residues. With V trimmed by 3 bases and J by 7 bases, 6 bases remained unmatched. For the CDR3, the DNA is TGCAGTGCTAGTAGCGGACTAGCGGCGAATGAGCAGTTCTTC. Encoded protein: CSASSGLAANEQFF.

This clonotype was counted a few times. The chain carries TRBV7-9 and TRBJ2-5; D gene uncertain. This CDR3 has 14 residues. Germline values: CDR1 SEHNR, CDR2 FQNEAQ (reference sequence). V shed 1 base and J shed 5 bases, with 11 bases lying between them. The CDR3 reads CASSLDLQRETQYF. For the CDR3, the DNA is TGTGCCAGCAGCTTAGACCTCCAAAGGGAGACCCAGTACTTC.

V gene TRBV12-3 or TRBV12-4 combines with J gene TRBJ1-5, with 9 bases identical to TRBD1. V was pared by 3 bases and J by 7 bases, with 7 bases of the junction left unmatched. This CDR3 spans 15 amino acids. CDR3 sequence reads: CASSLGQGFRQPQHF. The CDR3 coding sequence is TGTGCCAGCAGTTTGGGACAGGGCTTCAGGCAGCCCCAGCATTTT.

V gene TRBV20-1 combines with J gene TRBJ2-4; possible D gene TRBD1, 6 bases. V shed 0 bases and J shed 7 bases, with 13 bases lying between them. The CDR3 consists of 14 residues. Germline CDR1 DFQATT, CDR2 SNEGSKA (reference sequence). The CDR3 region is CSARDSGRGNIQYF. DNA for the CDR3: TGCAGTGCTAGAGATTCTGGCAGGGGCAACATTCAGTACTTC.

The chain employs TRBV7-6 and TRBJ2-7; D is unresolved. This CDR3 spans 14 amino acids. V lost 1 base and J lost 3, with 10 bases in between. Germline V gives CDR1 SGHVS, CDR2 FNYEAQ. The CDR3 spells CASSLGSGFYEQYF. The CDR3 DNA follows: TGTGCCAGCAGCTTAGGTTCTGGCTTCTACGAGCAGTACTTC.

The chain has TRBV4-1 and TRBJ2-7; 10 bases match TRBD1. Germline lookup yields CDR1 MGHRA and CDR2 YSYEKL. The CDR3 contains 18 residues. The V segment lost 0 bases and the J segment 4 bases; nucleotides outside the gene matches: 12. This CDR3 is CASSQEVARGTGVYEQYF. The CDR3 DNA sequence: TGCGCCAGCAGCCAAGAAGTGGCTAGGGGGACAGGGGTTTACGAGCAGTACTTC.

This clonotype appeared a few times. V is TRBV20-1 and J is TRBJ1-1; no firm D call. The CDR3 runs 11 residues. Germline assignment: CDR1 DFQATT and CDR2 SNEGSKA (reference sequence). Between the trimmed V and J ends, which lost 3 bases and 10 bases, there was a span of 12 bases. The CDR3 sequence is CSASSLRGAFF. In DNA, the CDR3 is TGCAGTGCTAGCTCTCTTCGGGGAGCTTTCTTT.

This clonotype was observed a few times. The chain recombines TRBV6-6 with TRBJ1-5; D not certain. In germline, CDR1 is MNHNY, CDR2 SVGAGI (reference sequence). Deletions cut 2 bases from V and 9 bases from J, with 5 bases between. There are 11 residues in the CDR3. The CDR3 DNA sequence: TGTGCCAGCAGTTACGAGGGGCCCCAGCATTTT. Encoded protein: CASSYEGPQHF.

The chain carries TRBV2 and TRBJ1-4; D unclear. CDR1 and CDR2 from the germline V gene are SNHLY and FYNNEI. V lost 4 bases and J lost 8, with 23 bases in between. The CDR3 loop spans 17 amino acids. CDR3 residues: CASSATGILKLEEKLFF. As DNA, the CDR3 is TGTGCCAGCAGTGCCACCGGGATCCTCAAACTAGAAGAAAAACTGTTTTTT.

There are many counts of this clonotype. The chain is built from TRBV12-3 or TRBV12-4 and TRBJ1-1; a weak D match, TRBD1 (6 bases). V was pared by 0 bases and J by 8 bases, with 16 bases between. The CDR3 sequence is 15 residues long. CDR3 in amino acids: CASSLASLGGREAFF. The CDR3 DNA sequence: TGTGCCAGCAGTTTAGCGTCCTTGGGGGGGCGCGAAGCTTTCTTT.

The chain recombines TRBV11-3 with TRBJ2-5; D ambiguous. In germline, CDR1 is SGHNT, CDR2 YENEEA. The V end was cut by 8 bases, the J end by 0 bases, with 13 bases between. CDR3 size: 14 residues. Here the CDR3 reads CASSPARNQETQYF. DNA of the CDR3: TGTGCCAGCTCCCCGGCGCGGAACCAAGAGACCCAGTACTTC.

V usage is TRBV7-9 and J usage is TRBJ2-3; D is unclear. The CDR3 length is 15 residues. The germline gives CDR1 SEHNR, CDR2 FQNEAQ (reference sequence). Trimming left V 2 bases short and J 0 bases short, with 9 bases between. CDR3: CASSLTFDSTDTQYF. In DNA form, the CDR3 reads TGTGCCAGCAGCTTAACGTTTGACAGCACAGATACGCAGTATTTT.

This clonotype was seen a handful of times. V gene TRBV4-3 combines with J gene TRBJ2-1, with no clear D. Trimming took off 0 bases at V and 5 bases at J, with 14 bases between the two ends. The CDR3 contains 16 residues. Germline CDR1 is LGHNA and CDR2 is YSLEER. CDR3 nucleotide sequence: TGCGCCAGCAGCCAAGATATCGCGACGGCCCACAATGAGCAGTTCTTC. It codes for CASSQDIATAHNEQFF.

This clonotype was found a few times. This chain joins TRBV29-1 and TRBJ2-2; 7 nucleotides align to TRBD2. The V and J ends lost 4 bases and 5 bases, in that order; junction bases with no gene match: 4. The CDR3 contains 13 residues. Germline V gives CDR1 SQVTM, CDR2 ANQGSEA. CDR3 sequence (DNA): TGCAGCGTTGGGCGGGAGTGGACCGGGGAGCTGTTTTTT. Residues: CSVGREWTGELFF.

This clonotype was counted at least ten times. This chain connects TRBV10-3 to TRBJ2-1, with 8 bases that match TRBD1. Germline loops: CDR1 ENHRY, CDR2 SYGVKD. The CDR3 runs to 15 residues. Trimming cost V 4 bases and J 6 bases; bases outside gene matches: 8. The CDR3 protein is CAISGTGRMSNEQFF. The CDR3 coding sequence is TGTGCCATCAGTGGGACAGGGCGAATGTCCAATGAGCAGTTCTTC.

The rearrangement joins TRBV20-1 to TRBJ2-5; 11 bases are shared with TRBD2. CDR1 and CDR2 from the germline V gene are DFQATT and SNEGSKA (reference sequence). This CDR3 is built from 16 residues. The V gene end was trimmed by 6 bases and the J gene end by 2 bases; junction bases not matched to a gene: 11. The CDR3, as DNA: TGCAGTGCCCTAGCTAGCGGGAGGCCGGGACAAGAGACCCAGTACTTC. This gives the protein CSALASGRPGQETQYF.

CDR3 nucleotide sequence: TGTGCCATCAGTGCTAAAGGGGGGGTGGTTAAGCCCCAGCATTTT. Translating gives CAISAKGGVVKPQHF. V and J are TRBV10-3 and TRBJ1-5, with D possibly TRBD1 on 6 matching bases. V lost 4 bases and J 8 bases, leaving 18 bases between the germline ends. Germline assignment: CDR1 ENHRY and CDR2 SYGVKD. The CDR3 loop spans 15 amino acids.

This clonotype occurred a few times. The CDR3 sequence: CASSLPPWTARVKNIQYF. The DNA for the CDR3 is TGTGCCAGCAGCTTACCCCCATGGACGGCCAGGGTCAAAAACATTCAGTACTTC. This rearrangement joins TRBV7-8 to TRBJ2-4; D is perhaps TRBD1 (5 bases). Trimming took off 2 bases at V and 3 bases at J, with 20 bases between the two ends. In germline, CDR1 is SGHVS, CDR2 FQNEAQ. The CDR3 loop spans 18 amino acids. The variable domain in full, with the rest retrieved from reference TRBV7-8 and TRBJ2-4, is GAGVSQSPRYKVAKRGQDVALRCDPISGHVSLFWYQQALGQGPEFLTYFQNEAQLDKSGLPSDRFFAERPEGSVSTLKIQRTQQEDSAVYLCASSLPPWTARVKNIQYFGAGTRLSVL.

The chain carries TRBV7-9 and TRBJ2-7; 7 bases match TRBD1. This CDR3 comprises 17 residues. CDR1 is SEHNR and CDR2 is FQNEAQ in the germline V gene (reference sequence). With V trimmed by 5 bases and J by 1 base, 14 bases remained unmatched. The CDR3 region has the DNA TGTGCCAGCAGCCCCCCCGGTTTGGCAGGGGGTTCCTACGAGCAGTACTTC. It codes for CASSPPGLAGGSYEQYF.

This chain uses TRBV9 with TRBJ2-5; 8 bases align to TRBD1. This CDR3 spans 16 amino acids. The germline CDR1 and CDR2 sequences are SGDLS and YYNGEE. The V segment lost 4 bases and the J segment 3 bases; nucleotides outside the gene matches: 11. CDR3 region: CASSSRGLNPEETQYF. The CDR3 DNA reads TGTGCCAGCAGCAGCAGGGGGCTCAATCCGGAAGAGACCCAGTACTTC.

The table lists this clonotype with a few counts. This chain joins TRBV20-1 and TRBJ2-2; TRBD2 matches 7 bases. CDR3 length equals 16 residues. In germline, CDR1 is DFQATT, CDR2 SNEGSKA (reference sequence). Trimming took 3 bases from V and 0 from J; bases not matched to a gene: 7. DNA for the CDR3: TGCAGTGCTAGTTCTTGGGAGGGCGCGAACACCGGGGAGCTGTTTTTT. This encodes CSASSWEGANTGELFF.